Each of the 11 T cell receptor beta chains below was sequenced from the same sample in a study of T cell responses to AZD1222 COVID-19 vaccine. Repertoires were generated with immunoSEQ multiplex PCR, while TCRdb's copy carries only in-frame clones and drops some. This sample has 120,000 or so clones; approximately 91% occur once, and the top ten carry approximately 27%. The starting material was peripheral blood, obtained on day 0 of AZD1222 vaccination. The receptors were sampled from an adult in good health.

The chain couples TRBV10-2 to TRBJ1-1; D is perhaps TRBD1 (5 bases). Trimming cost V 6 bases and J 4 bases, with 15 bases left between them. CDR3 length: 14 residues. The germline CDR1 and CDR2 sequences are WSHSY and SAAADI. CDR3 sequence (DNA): TGCGCCAGCAGCTCCAGCGGGGGTGCCACTGAAGCTTTCTTT. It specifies CASSSSGGATEAFF.

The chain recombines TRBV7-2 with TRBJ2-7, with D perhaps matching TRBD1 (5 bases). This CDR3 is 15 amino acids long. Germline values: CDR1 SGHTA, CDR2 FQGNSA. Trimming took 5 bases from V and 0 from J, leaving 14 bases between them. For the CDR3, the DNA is TGTGCCAGCAGCCCAACAGGAGCCTTCTCCTACGAGCAGTACTTC. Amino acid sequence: CASSPTGAFSYEQYF.

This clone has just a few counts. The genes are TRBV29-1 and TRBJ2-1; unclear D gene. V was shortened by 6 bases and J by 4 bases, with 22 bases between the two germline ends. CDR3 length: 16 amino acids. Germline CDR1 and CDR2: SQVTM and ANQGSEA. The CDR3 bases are TGCAGCGTAAGGGCCTTCACCCAAAAAGGGTACAATGAGCAGTTCTTC. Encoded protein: CSVRAFTQKGYNEQFF.

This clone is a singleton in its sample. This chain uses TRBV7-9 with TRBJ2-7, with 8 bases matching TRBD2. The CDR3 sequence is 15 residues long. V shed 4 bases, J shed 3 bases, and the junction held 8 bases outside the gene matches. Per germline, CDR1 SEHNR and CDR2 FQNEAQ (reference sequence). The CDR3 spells CASSSLTSVNYEQYF. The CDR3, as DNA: TGTGCCAGCAGCTCCTTGACTAGCGTTAACTACGAGCAGTACTTC. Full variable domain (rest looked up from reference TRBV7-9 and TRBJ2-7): DTGVSQNPRHKITKRGQNVTFRCDPISEHNRLYWYRQTLGQGPEFLTYFQNEAQLEKSRLLSDRFSAERPKGSFSTLEIQRTEQGDSAMYLCASSSLTSVNYEQYFGPGTRLTVT.

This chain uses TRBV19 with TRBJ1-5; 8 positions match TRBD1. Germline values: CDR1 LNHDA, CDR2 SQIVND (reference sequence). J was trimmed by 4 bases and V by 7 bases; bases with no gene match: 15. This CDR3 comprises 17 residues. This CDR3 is CASTRLTGTGNNQPQHF. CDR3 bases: TGTGCCAGTACCCGTTTGACCGGGACAGGTAATAATCAGCCCCAGCATTTT.

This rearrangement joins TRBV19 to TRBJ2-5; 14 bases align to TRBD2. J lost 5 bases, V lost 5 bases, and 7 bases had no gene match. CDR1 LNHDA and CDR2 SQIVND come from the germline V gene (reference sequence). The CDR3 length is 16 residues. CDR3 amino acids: CASSPPGTSGSETQYF. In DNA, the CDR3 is TGTGCCAGTAGTCCTCCCGGGACTAGCGGGAGCGAGACCCAGTACTTC.

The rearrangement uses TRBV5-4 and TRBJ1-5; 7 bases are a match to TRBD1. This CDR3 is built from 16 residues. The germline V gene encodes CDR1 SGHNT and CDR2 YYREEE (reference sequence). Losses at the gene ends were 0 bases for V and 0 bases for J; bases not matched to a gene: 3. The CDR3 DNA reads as TGTGCCAGCAGCTTGGGGGGACAGACTAGCAATCAGCCCCAGCATTTT. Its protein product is CASSLGGQTSNQPQHF.

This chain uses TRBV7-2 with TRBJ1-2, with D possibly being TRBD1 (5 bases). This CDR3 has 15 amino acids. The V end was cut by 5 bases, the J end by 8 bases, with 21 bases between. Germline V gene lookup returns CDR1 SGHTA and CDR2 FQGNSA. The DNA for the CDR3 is TGTGCCAGCAGCCCATTCGGGAGCCCCGGGGGGGGCTACACCTTC. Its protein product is CASSPFGSPGGGYTF.

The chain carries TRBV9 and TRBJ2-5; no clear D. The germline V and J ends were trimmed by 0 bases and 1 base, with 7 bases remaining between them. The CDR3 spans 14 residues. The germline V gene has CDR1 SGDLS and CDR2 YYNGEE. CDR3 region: CASSVEPRQETQYF. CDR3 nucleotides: TGTGCCAGCAGCGTAGAGCCTCGCCAAGAGACCCAGTACTTC.

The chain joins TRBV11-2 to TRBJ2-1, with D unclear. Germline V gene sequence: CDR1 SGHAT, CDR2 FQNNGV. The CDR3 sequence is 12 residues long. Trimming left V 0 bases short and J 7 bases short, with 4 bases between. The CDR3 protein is CASSLDLNEQFF. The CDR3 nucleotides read TGTGCCAGCAGCTTAGATTTAAATGAGCAGTTCTTC.

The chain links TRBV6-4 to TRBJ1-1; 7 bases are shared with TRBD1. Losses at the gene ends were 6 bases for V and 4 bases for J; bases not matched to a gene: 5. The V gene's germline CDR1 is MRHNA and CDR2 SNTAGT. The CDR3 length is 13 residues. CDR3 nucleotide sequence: TGTGCCAGCAGCCCGACAGGGTTCACTGAAGCTTTCTTT. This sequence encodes CASSPTGFTEAFF.